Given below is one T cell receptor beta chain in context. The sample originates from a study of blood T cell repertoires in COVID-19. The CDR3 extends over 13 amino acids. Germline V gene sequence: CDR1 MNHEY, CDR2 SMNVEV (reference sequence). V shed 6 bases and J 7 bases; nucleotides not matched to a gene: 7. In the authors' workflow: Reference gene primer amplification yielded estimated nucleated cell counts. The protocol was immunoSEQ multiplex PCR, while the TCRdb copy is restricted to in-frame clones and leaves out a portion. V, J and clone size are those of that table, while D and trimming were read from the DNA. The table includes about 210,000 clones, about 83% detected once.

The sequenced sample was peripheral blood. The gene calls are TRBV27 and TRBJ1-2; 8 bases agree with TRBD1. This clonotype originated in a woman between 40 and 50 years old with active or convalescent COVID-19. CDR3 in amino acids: CASSQTGVRGYTF. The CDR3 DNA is TGTGCCAGCAGCCAGACAGGGGTGCGTGGCTACACCTTC.